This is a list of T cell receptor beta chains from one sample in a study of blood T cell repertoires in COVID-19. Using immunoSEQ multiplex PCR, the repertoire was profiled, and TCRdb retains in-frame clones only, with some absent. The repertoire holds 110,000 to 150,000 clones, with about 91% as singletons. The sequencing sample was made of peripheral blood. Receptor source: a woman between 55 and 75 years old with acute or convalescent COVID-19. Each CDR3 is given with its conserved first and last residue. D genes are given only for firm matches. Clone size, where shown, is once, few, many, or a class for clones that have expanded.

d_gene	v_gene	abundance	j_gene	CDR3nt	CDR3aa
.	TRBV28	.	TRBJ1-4	TGTGCCAGCAGCTCCTATGGAGAATTAGAAAAACTGTTTTTT	CASSSYGELEKLFF
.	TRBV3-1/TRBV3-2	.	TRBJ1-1	TGTGCCAGCAGCCGGAGTCAGCAGAACACTGAAGCTTTCTTT	CASSRSQQNTEAFF
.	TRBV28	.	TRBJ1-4	TGTGCCAGCAGTGATAACAGTGCAACTAATGAAAAACTGTTTTTT	CASSDNSATNEKLFF
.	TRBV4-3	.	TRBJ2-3	TGCGCCAGCAGCCAAGATAGAGTGTCCACAGATACGCAGTATTTT	CASSQDRVSTDTQYF
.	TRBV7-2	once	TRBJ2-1	TGTGCCAGCAGCTTAGAAGACAGCCCCATGGGGTTCAATGAGCAGTTCTTC	CASSLEDSPMGFNEQFF
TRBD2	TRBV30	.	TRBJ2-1	TGTGCCTGGATACGAGCGGGGGGGCTTACTGAGCAGTTCTTC	CAWIRAGGLTEQFF
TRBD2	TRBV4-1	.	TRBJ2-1	TGCGCCAGCAGCCAAGTCCCGGGACTAGCTGGCAATGAGCAGTTCTTC	CASSQVPGLAGNEQFF
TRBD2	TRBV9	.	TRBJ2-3	TGTGCCAGCAGCGTAGCAGCGACTAGCGGGGGTGTAGATACGCAGTATTTT	CASSVAATSGGVDTQYF
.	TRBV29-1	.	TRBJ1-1	TGCAGCGTTGACCTCTCCGGGACTTATCAAGCTTTCTTT	CSVDLSGTYQAFF
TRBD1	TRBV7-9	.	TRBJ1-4	TGTGCCAGCAGCTTGGGGACAGCTGAAAAACTGTTTTTT	CASSLGTAEKLFF